A selection of T cell receptor beta chains follows, all from one sample in a study of identical twins. MiXCR, applied by TCRdb to the 5' RACE reads, yields one record per CDR3 protein. The sample has hundreds of thousands of distinct CDR3 sequences, 5.5% to 6.5% seen once; the top ten hold approximately 2%. The sample taken for sequencing was naive T cells sorted from blood. The origin of the receptors is a man aged 18-30 years in good health. CDR3s include the opening cysteine and the closing phenylalanine or tryptophan. Fields, in order: J gene, clone size, V gene, D gene, CDR3 DNA, CDR3 protein. D genes are given only for firm matches. The size entry is marked missing in some rows and otherwise reads once, few, many or a size class.

TRBJ2-2 many TRBV25-1 TRBD2 TGTGCCAGCAGCTCCCGGGAGGGCCTATCCGGGGAGCTGTTTTTT CASSSREGLSGELFF
TRBJ2-3 . TRBV11-2 TRBD1 TGTGCCAGCAGCATCACAGGGGGGAGCACAGATACGCAGTATTTT CASSITGGSTDTQYF
TRBJ2-7 many TRBV2 TRBD1 TGTGCCAGCAGTAAAGGTTCGGACAGGTACTACGAGCAGTACTTC CASSKGSDRYYEQYF
TRBJ2-4 many TRBV12-3/TRBV12-4 TRBD2 TGTGCCAGCAGCACCGGGACTAACAAAAACATTCAGTACTTC CASSTGTNKNIQYF
TRBJ1-4 many TRBV20-1 . TGCAGTGCTAACAACCAAACGGGTGAAAAACTGTTTTTT CSANNQTGEKLFF
TRBJ2-5 few TRBV20-1 TRBD2 TGCAGTGCCAGTAGCGGGAGGGATCAAGAGACCCAGTACTTC CSASSGRDQETQYF
TRBJ2-5 few TRBV28 . TGTGCCAGCAAACGGGAGTTAGAGACCCAGTACTTC CASKRELETQYF
TRBJ2-6 few TRBV29-1 TRBD1 TGCAGCGTTCTGGACAGGGTCCTGCCTGGGGCCAACGTCCTGACTTTC CSVLDRVLPGANVLTF
TRBJ2-7 many TRBV7-2 . TGTGCCAGCAGCTTAGCGCGGAGCTACGAGCAGTACTTC CASSLARSYEQYF
TRBJ2-7 many TRBV6-1 . TGTGCCAGCAGCGGACAGCCGACTTCCTACGAGCAGTACTTC CASSGQPTSYEQYF
TRBJ1-1 many TRBV5-5 . TGTGCCAGCAGCTTTCTAGGGCAGAGTGGGACTGAAGCTTTCTTT CASSFLGQSGTEAFF
TRBJ1-2 few TRBV21-1 . TGTGCCAGCAGCGCGCGTGACAGGGACCTCCAGGGCTACACCTTC CASSARDRDLQGYTF
TRBJ2-7 few TRBV12-3/TRBV12-4 . TGTGCCAGCAGTCCGGGGGCAGGGGGTTCCTACGAGCAGTACTTC CASSPGAGGSYEQYF
TRBJ2-1 . TRBV20-1 . TGCAGTGCTCCCTTCGCTACTTTCAATGAGCAGTTCTTC CSAPFATFNEQFF
TRBJ2-1 many TRBV2 . TGTGCCAGCAGTGAAAGGTCTTTC CASSERSF
TRBJ2-5 . TRBV7-9 . TGTGCCAGCAGCTTAGGAAGACTGTACCAAGAGACCCAGTACTTC CASSLGRLYQETQYF
TRBJ2-7 few TRBV7-2 TRBD2 TGTGCCAGCAGCTTAGTGGGCAGCGGGAGGACCTACGAGCAGTACTTC CASSLVGSGRTYEQYF
TRBJ2-1 many TRBV12-3/TRBV12-4 . TGTGCCAGCAGTAAGAAGAGTGAGCAGTTCTTC CASSKKSEQFF
TRBJ1-2 . TRBV30 TRBD1 TGTGCCTGGAAGGGACAGGGTAACTATGGCTACACCTTC CAWKGQGNYGYTF
TRBJ1-4 many TRBV27 . TGTGCCAGCAGTATTATCGGACGGTATGAAAAACTGTTTTTT CASSIIGRYEKLFF
TRBJ2-7 many TRBV7-9 . TGTGCCAGCAGTTGGGGAGCCGAGCAGTACTTC CASSWGAEQYF
TRBJ1-1 . TRBV10-3 . TGTGCCATCAGTGGGGTACGAGAGGGCCAGAACACTGAAGCTTTCTTT CAISGVREGQNTEAFF
TRBJ2-1 many TRBV12-3/TRBV12-4 . TGTGCCAGCAGCAAGCTTACAGTTCGGGGTTCTGAGCAGTTCTTC CASSKLTVRGSEQFF
TRBJ2-3 many TRBV20-1 TRBD2 TGCAGTGCTAGAGTTGAATCTAGCGGGTCAGATACGCAGTATTTT CSARVESSGSDTQYF
TRBJ2-2 . TRBV30 . TGTGCCTGGACCCCGGCAGGGGCGGGGAACACCGGGGAGCTGTTTTTT CAWTPAGAGNTGELFF
TRBJ2-3 few TRBV4-2 . TGTGCCAGCAGCCAAGAGGAGACCTCAAGCACAGATACGCAGTATTTT CASSQEETSSTDTQYF
TRBJ2-4 many TRBV15 TRBD2 TGTGCCACCAGCAGGGGACTAGCGGGAGATAGCATTCAGTACTTC CATSRGLAGDSIQYF
TRBJ2-2 few TRBV6-1 TRBD1 TGTGCCAGCACACCACTATCAGGGGGCCCCGGGGAGCTGTTTTTT CASTPLSGGPGELFF
TRBJ1-2 . TRBV6-1 TRBD1 TGTGCCAGCAGTGCCTTAACAGGGGGCGGTGACTATGGCTACACCTTC CASSALTGGGDYGYTF
TRBJ2-1 many TRBV20-1 . TGCAGTGCGCAGGGCGGGCCAGCCCCAAGGAATGAGCAGTTCTTC CSAQGGPAPRNEQFF
TRBJ2-1 . TRBV13 TRBD1 TGTGCCAGCAGCCCCTACGCCGACAGGGTAGGCGAGCAGTTCTTC CASSPYADRVGEQFF
TRBJ1-2 few TRBV29-1 TRBD1 TGCAGCGTAGGACAGGGGGCTGGGGGCTACACCTTC CSVGQGAGGYTF
TRBJ2-1 many TRBV12-3/TRBV12-4 TRBD2 TGTGCCAGCAGTTTAGTGGGACTACTGGATGAGCAGTTCTTC CASSLVGLLDEQFF
TRBJ2-5 many TRBV20-1 . TGCAGTCCCGGAGGGGAGACCCAGTACTTC CSPGGETQYF
TRBJ1-2 many TRBV4-1 . TGCGCCAGCGGCCAAGAGGGAGGGTATAACTATGGCTACACCTTC CASGQEGGYNYGYTF
TRBJ2-2 many TRBV2 . TGTGCCAAAACGGGGGAGAACACCGGGGAGCTGTTTTTT CAKTGENTGELFF
TRBJ2-7 few TRBV15 . TGTGCCACCAGCAGAGAGTGGACAGCGCCCTACGAGCAGTACTTC CATSREWTAPYEQYF
TRBJ1-5 many TRBV20-1 TRBD1 TGCAGTGCTTCCCCCGGTGGACAGGCTGGGGATCAGCCCCAGCATTTT CSASPGGQAGDQPQHF
TRBJ1-3 . TRBV5-5 . TGTGCCAGCAGCCCATCGCCCGGGAACACCATATATTTT CASSPSPGNTIYF
TRBJ2-2 few TRBV6-2/TRBV6-3 . TGTGCCAGCAGTTACTCGACGGCTGGCGGGATGGCGACCGGGGAGCTGTTTTTT CASSYSTAGGMATGELFF
TRBJ2-3 . TRBV20-1 TRBD2 TGCAGTGCTAGAGGACTAGCCGCAGATACGCAGTATTTT CSARGLAADTQYF
TRBJ2-3 few TRBV5-1 . TGCGCCAGCAGCTTGCCTCGGGACGGAGGAGAATATCCCGGGCCCCAGCCGGCAGATACGCAGTATTTT CASSLPRDGGEYPGPQPADTQYF
TRBJ2-4 few TRBV5-1 TRBD2 TGCGCCAGCAGCGTGACCGGGACTAGCGGGAGTTCCTACTTC CASSVTGTSGSSYF
TRBJ2-5 few TRBV7-7 TRBD1 TGTGCCAGCAGCCCAACCGAGGACAGGGCGCTGGAGACCCAGTACTTC CASSPTEDRALETQYF
TRBJ2-1 many TRBV5-4 TRBD2 TGTGCCAGCAGCTTGGTACTTAGCGGGACCAACAATGAGCAGTTCTTC CASSLVLSGTNNEQFF
TRBJ1-2 few TRBV15 . TGTGCCACCAGCAGAGTGAGGGATGGCTACACCTTC CATSRVRDGYTF
TRBJ2-7 few TRBV20-1 . TGCAGTGCTAGCCACGAGCAGTACTTC CSASHEQYF
TRBJ2-1 . TRBV3-1 TRBD2 TGTGCCAGCAGCCAAGATTTGCCCAGCGGGGCGCCTGGGCAGTTCTTC CASSQDLPSGAPGQFF
TRBJ2-1 . TRBV15 . TGTGCCACCAGGTTCAGCCGGGGGGCAGCCTACAATGAGCAGTTCTTC CATRFSRGAAYNEQFF